This is a list of T cell receptor beta chains from one sample in a study of regulatory T cells in long-lasting Graves disease. TCRdb re-analysed the multiplex PCR reads in MiXCR, keeping a single row per CDR3 protein. The sample lists about 200,000 distinct CDR3 sequences, about 17% occurring once. The specimen comprised peripheral blood mononuclear cells (PBMCs), sampled at new diagnosis, from a patient treated with antithyroid drugs. All receptors derive from a female donor with Graves disease. CDR3s include the opening cysteine and the closing phenylalanine or tryptophan. A D gene is named only where the DNA matches it firmly. Some rows mark clone size as missing; the rest say once, few, many or name a class of expanded clone.

TRBD2	TRBV6-1	-	TRBJ2-2	TGTGCCAGCAGTGAGCGGGAGATCGGGGAGCTGTTTTTT	CASSEREIGELFF
TRBD2	TRBV12-3/TRBV12-4	many	TRBJ2-5	TGTGCCAGCAACCAAGCGGGAGGGCCGGAGACCCAGTACTTC	CASNQAGGPETQYF
-	TRBV5-1	few	TRBJ1-6	TGCGCCAGCGTAAGCAATAATCCACCCCTCCACTTT	CASVSNNPPLHF
-	TRBV20-1	few	TRBJ1-2	TGCAGTGCTACGATCACGGAATTCTATGGCTACACCTTC	CSATITEFYGYTF
TRBD2	TRBV19	many	TRBJ2-1	TGTGCCAGTAGTAATCTAGCGGGAGTCAATGAGCAGTTCTTC	CASSNLAGVNEQFF
TRBD2	TRBV9	-	TRBJ2-7	TGTGCCAGCAGCGTAGAGGGGACTAGCGGGAGAGGTCTCTACGAGCAGTACTTC	CASSVEGTSGRGLYEQYF
TRBD1	TRBV4-1	many	TRBJ1-3	TGCGCCAGCAGCCAAGTTACAGGGGGCTCGGGAAACACCATATATTTT	CASSQVTGGSGNTIYF
-	TRBV7-6	-	TRBJ2-2	TGTGCCAGCAGCTCGGACCAAAGCACCGGGGAGCTGTTTTTT	CASSSDQSTGELFF
TRBD2	TRBV29-1	many	TRBJ2-5	TGCAGCGGGGGGACTAGCGGGAGGGCCTGGGAGACCCAGTACTTC	CSGGTSGRAWETQYF
-	TRBV27	many	TRBJ2-7	TGTGCCAGCAGTTTGTCCAGAAATCGAGCTAGCGAGCAGTACTTC	CASSLSRNRASEQYF
TRBD2	TRBV6-1	-	TRBJ2-5	TGTGCCAGCAACCAAGGGGGTCTAGCGGGAGCAGAGACCCAGTACTTC	CASNQGGLAGAETQYF
TRBD1	TRBV6-1	many	TRBJ2-5	TGTGCCAGCAGTGACGGGACAGGGGGCCGGGAGACCCAGTACTTC	CASSDGTGGRETQYF
-	TRBV20-1	many	TRBJ2-3	TGCAGTGCTAGACGGGGAGGTGGTGGAGATACGCAGTATTTT	CSARRGGGGDTQYF
TRBD1	TRBV7-9	many	TRBJ1-4	TGTGCCAGCAGACCGGACAGGCCTGAAAAACTGTTTTTT	CASRPDRPEKLFF
-	TRBV15	many	TRBJ1-4	TGTGCCACCAGCAGGTTCCTAGGGGAAAAACTGTTTTTT	CATSRFLGEKLFF
TRBD2	TRBV28	many	TRBJ2-5	TGTGCCAGCAGTTTACCCGGGACTAGCGGATTACAAGAGACCCAGTACTTC	CASSLPGTSGLQETQYF
TRBD1	TRBV24-1	many	TRBJ1-5	TGTGCCACCAGTGCCTCCGGGACAGGGAAACGCAATCAGCCCCAGCATTTT	CATSASGTGKRNQPQHF